This TCR beta chain stems from a study of vaccination effects on CD4 cells after COVID-19. At the level of the study: Samples that were drawn after vaccination came a median of 72 days after the second dose.

After expansion with viral peptide pools in the ViraFEST assay, antigen-specific CD4+ T cells were sequenced. Culture proceeded for about 11 days, and CD4+ T cells were then isolated. Everyone in the study got two shots of either the BNT162b2 or mRNA-1273 vaccine. Points on this clone: Its antigen is as yet unknown.

Between the trimmed V and J ends, which lost 4 bases and 8 bases, there was a span of 14 bases. This CDR3 comprises 13 residues. Germline V lookup: CDR1 MNHEY, CDR2 SVGEGT. Assay used: immunoSEQ multiplex PCR; TCRdb lists only in-frame clones, some missing. This sample has 25,000 to 35,000 clones; about four fifths occur once, and the top ten carry about 1.5%. The input for sequencing was CD4+ T cells from PBMCs cultured with HCoV-NL63 spike peptides, taken after COVID-19 vaccination. This receptor was identified in a human donor who received a COVID-19 vaccine. Some clones in this sample may be carry-over from other donors' samples. The chain combines TRBV6-2 or TRBV6-3 with TRBJ1-2, with a possible D match to TRBD1 (5 bases). Here the CDR3 DNA reads TGTGCCAGCAGTTCACCACCAGGGAGGGGCTACACCTTC. This sequence encodes CASSSPPGRGYTF.